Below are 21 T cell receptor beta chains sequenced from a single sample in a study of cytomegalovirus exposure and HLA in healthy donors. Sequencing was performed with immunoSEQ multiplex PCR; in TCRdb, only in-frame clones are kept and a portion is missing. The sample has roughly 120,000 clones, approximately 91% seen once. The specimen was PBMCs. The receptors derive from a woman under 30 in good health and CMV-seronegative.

CDR3 in amino acids: CSVSQQGGEQYF. CDR3 in DNA: TGCAGCGTTTCCCAACAGGGGGGCGAGCAGTACTTC. The chain has TRBV29-1 and TRBJ2-7; 8 bases fit TRBD1. Per the germline V gene, CDR1 is SQVTM and CDR2 is ANQGSEA. CDR3 length: 12 amino acids. V trimming: 5 bases; J trimming: 6 bases; junction bases outside the gene matches: 6.

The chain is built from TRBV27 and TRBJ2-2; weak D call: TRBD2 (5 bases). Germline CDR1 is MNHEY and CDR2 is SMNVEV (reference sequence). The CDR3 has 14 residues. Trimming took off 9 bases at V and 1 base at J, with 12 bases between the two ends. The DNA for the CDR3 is TGTGCCAGGAGGGCTCTCCTGAACACCGGGGAGCTGTTTTTT. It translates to CARRALLNTGELFF.

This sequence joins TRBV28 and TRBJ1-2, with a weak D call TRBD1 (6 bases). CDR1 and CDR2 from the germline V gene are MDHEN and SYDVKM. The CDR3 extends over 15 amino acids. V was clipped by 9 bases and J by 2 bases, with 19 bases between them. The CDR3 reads CASMRTATSNYGYTF. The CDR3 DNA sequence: TGTGCCAGTATGAGGACAGCTACTTCAAACTATGGCTACACCTTC.

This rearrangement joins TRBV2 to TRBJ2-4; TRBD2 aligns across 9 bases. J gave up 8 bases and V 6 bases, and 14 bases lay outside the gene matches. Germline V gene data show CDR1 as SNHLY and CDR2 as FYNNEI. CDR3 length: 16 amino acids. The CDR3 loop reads CASSPPASGVVDIQYF. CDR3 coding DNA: TGTGCCAGCAGCCCCCCCGCTAGCGGGGTTGTAGACATTCAGTACTTC.

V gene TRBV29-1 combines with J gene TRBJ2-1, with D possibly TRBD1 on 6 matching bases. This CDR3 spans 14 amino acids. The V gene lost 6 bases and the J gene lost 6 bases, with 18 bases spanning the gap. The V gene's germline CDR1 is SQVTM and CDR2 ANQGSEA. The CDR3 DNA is TGCAGCGTCCCCGATAGGGACAAATTCAATGAGCAGTTCTTC. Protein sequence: CSVPDRDKFNEQFF.

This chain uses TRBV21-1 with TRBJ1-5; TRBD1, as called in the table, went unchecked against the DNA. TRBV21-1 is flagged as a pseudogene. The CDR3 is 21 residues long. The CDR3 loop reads CASSKGRYHRTVRDGNQPQHF. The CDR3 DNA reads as TGTGCCAGCAGCAAGGGTCGATACCACCGGACAGTGAGGGACGGCAATCAGCCCCAGCATTTT.

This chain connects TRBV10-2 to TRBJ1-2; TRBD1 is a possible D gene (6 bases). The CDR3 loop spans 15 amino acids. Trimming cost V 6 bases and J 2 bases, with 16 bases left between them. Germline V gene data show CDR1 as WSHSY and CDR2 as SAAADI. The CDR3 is CASRTTLDRNYGYTF. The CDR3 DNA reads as TGCGCCAGCAGGACGACTCTGGACAGAAACTATGGCTACACCTTC.

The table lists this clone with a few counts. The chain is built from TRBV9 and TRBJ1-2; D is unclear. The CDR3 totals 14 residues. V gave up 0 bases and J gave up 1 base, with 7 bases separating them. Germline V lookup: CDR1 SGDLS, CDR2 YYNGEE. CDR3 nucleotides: TGTGCCAGCAGCGTAGGGAGGAGTAACTATGGCTACACCTTC. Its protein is CASSVGRSNYGYTF. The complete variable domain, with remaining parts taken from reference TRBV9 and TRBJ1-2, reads DSGVTQTPKHLITATGQRVTLRCSPRSGDLSVYWYQQSLDQGLQFLIQYYNGEERAKGNILERFSAQQFPDLHSELNLSSLELGDSALYFCASSVGRSNYGYTFGSGTRLTVV.

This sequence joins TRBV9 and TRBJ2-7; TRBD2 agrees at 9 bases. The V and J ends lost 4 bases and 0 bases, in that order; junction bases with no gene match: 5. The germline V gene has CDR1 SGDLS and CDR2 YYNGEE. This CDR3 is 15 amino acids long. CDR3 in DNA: TGTGCCAGCAGCCGACTAGCGGAGAGCTCCTACGAGCAGTACTTC. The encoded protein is CASSRLAESSYEQYF.

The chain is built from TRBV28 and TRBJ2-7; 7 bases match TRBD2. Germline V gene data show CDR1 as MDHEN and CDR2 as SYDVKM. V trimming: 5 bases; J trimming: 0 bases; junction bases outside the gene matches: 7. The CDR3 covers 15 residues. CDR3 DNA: TGTGCCAGCAGTCAGCCGACTAGCCACTCCTACGAGCAGTACTTC. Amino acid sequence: CASSQPTSHSYEQYF.

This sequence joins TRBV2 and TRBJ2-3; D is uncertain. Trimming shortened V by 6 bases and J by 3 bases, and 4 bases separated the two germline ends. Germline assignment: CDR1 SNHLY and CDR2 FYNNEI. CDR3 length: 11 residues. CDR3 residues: CASSLTDTQYF. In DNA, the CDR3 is TGTGCCAGCAGCCTTACAGATACGCAGTATTTT.

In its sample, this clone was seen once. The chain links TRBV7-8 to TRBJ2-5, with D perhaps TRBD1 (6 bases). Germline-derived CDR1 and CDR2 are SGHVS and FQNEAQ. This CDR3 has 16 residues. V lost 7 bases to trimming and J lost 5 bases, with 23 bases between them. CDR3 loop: CASTGQTGPSRETQYF. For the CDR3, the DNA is TGTGCCAGCACCGGACAGACAGGTCCCTCGCGGGAGACCCAGTACTTC. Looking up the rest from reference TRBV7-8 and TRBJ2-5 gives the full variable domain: GAGVSQSPRYKVAKRGQDVALRCDPISGHVSLFWYQQALGQGPEFLTYFQNEAQLDKSGLPSDRFFAERPEGSVSTLKIQRTQQEDSAVYLCASTGQTGPSRETQYFGPGTRLLVL.

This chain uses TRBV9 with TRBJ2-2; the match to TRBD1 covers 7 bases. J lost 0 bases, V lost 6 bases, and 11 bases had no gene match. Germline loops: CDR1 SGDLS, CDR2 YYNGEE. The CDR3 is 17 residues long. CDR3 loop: CASTGRQGATNTGELFF. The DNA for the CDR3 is TGTGCCAGCACCGGTAGACAGGGAGCGACGAACACCGGGGAGCTGTTTTTT.

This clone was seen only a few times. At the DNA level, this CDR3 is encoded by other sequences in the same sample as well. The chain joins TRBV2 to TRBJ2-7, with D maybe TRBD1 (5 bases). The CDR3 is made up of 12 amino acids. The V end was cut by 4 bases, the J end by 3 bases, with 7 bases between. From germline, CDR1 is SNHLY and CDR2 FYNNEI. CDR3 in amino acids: CASSGQGYEQYF. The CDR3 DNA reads TGTGCCAGCAGTGGGCAGGGCTACGAGCAGTACTTC.

This CDR3 is CASTQGGIHTGELFF. Written as DNA, the CDR3 is TGTGCCAGCACCCAGGGGGGAATACACACCGGGGAGCTGTTTTTT. J is TRBJ2-2 and V is TRBV6-6, with a weak D call TRBD1 (7 bases). The CDR3 contains 15 residues. The germline CDR1 and CDR2 sequences are MNHNY and SVGAGI (reference sequence). The V and J ends lost 7 bases and 3 bases respectively, with 15 bases between them.

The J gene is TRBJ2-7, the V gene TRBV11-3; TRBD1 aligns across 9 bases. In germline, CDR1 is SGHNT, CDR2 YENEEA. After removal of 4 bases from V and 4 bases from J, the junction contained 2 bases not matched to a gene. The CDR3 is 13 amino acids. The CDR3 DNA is TGTGCCAGCAGCTCGGGGACAGGGTACGAGCAGTACTTC. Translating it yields CASSSGTGYEQYF.

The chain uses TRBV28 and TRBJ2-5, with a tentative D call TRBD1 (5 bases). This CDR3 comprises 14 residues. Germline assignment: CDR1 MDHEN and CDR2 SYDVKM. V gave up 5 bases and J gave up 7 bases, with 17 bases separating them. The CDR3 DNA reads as TGTGCCAGCAGTCCAATAAGTGGGGCTAGGACCCAGTACTTC. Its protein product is CASSPISGARTQYF.

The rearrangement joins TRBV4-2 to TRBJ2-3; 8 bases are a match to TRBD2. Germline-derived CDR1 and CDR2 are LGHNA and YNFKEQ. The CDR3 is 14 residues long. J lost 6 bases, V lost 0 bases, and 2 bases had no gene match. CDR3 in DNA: TGTGCCAGCAGCCAAGATCGGGAGGGTGATACGCAGTATTTT. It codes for CASSQDREGDTQYF.

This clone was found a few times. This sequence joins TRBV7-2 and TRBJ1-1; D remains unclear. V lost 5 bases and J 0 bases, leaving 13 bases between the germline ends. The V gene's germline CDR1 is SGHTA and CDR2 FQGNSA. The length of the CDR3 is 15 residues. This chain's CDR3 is CASSPLNNVNTEAFF. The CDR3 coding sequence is TGTGCCAGCAGCCCTCTAAATAACGTGAACACTGAAGCTTTCTTT.

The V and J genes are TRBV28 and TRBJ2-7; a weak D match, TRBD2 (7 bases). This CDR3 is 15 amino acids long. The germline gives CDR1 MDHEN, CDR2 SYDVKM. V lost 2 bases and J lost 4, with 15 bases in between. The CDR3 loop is CASSLGGAGAYEQYF. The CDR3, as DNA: TGTGCCAGCAGTTTAGGCGGCGCGGGGGCGTACGAGCAGTACTTC.

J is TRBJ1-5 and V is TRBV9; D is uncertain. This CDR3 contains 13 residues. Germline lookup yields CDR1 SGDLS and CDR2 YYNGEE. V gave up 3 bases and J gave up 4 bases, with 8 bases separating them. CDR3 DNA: TGTGCCAGCAGCGCACTCCCTAATCAGCCCCAGCATTTT. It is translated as CASSALPNQPQHF.